These 23 T cell receptor beta chains were sequenced from one sample in a study of blood T cell repertoires in COVID-19 (dated by TCRdb to 2020 to 2021). Preparation of the library involved the immunoSEQ multiplex PCR assay. This is the immuneACCESS table as TCRdb keeps it, with only in-frame sequences that have V and J called. A part of the clones is gone; compared with another copy, unresolved V genes explain less than half, and the rest is unexplained. The sample table lists around 110,000 clones, over 70% of them with a count of one. The ten largest account for about 0.85% of the sample. The sequenced sample was peripheral blood. These receptors were collected from a human donor with acute or convalescent COVID-19. The donor label of this sample is uncertain.

The gene calls are TRBV3-1 (or the pseudogene TRBV3-2) and TRBJ1-1; D gene uncertain. Germline V gene lookup returns CDR1 LGHDT and CDR2 YNNKEL (reference sequence). Trimming left V 2 bases short and J 1 base short, with 8 bases between. The CDR3 is 14 residues long. CDR3 coding DNA: TGTGCCAGCAGCCAACCCACAGCGAACACTGAAGCTTTCTTT. Translation: CASSQPTANTEAFF.

CDR3 amino acids: CASSPGEGGYGYTF. CDR3 bases: TGTGCCAGCAGTCCCGGGGAGGGTGGCTATGGCTACACCTTC. The chain combines TRBV2 with TRBJ1-2; D is unclear. Trimming left V 5 bases short and J 4 bases short, with 14 bases between. The CDR3 covers 14 residues. Germline-derived CDR1 and CDR2 are SNHLY and FYNNEI.

V usage is TRBV3-1 (or the pseudogene TRBV3-2) and J usage is TRBJ2-3; 9 bases are a match to TRBD2. In germline, CDR1 is LGHDT, CDR2 YNNKEL (reference sequence). The CDR3 extends over 20 amino acids. The trim removed 0 bases at V and 2 bases at J, leaving 15 bases unmatched. CDR3 in amino acids: CASSQDRGKRGAYNTDTQYF. CDR3 DNA: TGTGCCAGCAGCCAAGATAGGGGGAAGCGGGGGGCCTACAACACAGATACGCAGTATTTT.

The count of this clone is one. The chain employs TRBV5-1 and TRBJ2-3, with unresolved D. Per germline, CDR1 SGHRS and CDR2 YFSETQ. CDR3 length: 14 residues. V lost 4 bases and J 0 bases, leaving 9 bases between the germline ends. The CDR3 DNA reads as TGCGCCAGCAGCCGAATCCAGAGCACAGATACGCAGTATTTT. Its translation: CASSRIQSTDTQYF. The full variable domain, its missing parts supplied by reference TRBV5-1 and TRBJ2-3, is KAGVTQTPRYLIKTRGQQVTLSCSPISGHRSVSWYQQTPGQGLQFLFEYFSETQRNKGNFPGRFSGRQFSNSRSEMNVSTLELGDSALYLCASSRIQSTDTQYFGPGTRLTVL.

This sequence joins TRBV2 and TRBJ1-5, with 7 bases matching TRBD1. Germline lookup yields CDR1 SNHLY and CDR2 FYNNEI. The junction had 3 bases not matched to a gene; V was cut back by 3 bases and J by 4 bases. The CDR3 extends over 14 amino acids. CDR3 DNA: TGTGCCAGCAGTGATAAGACAGGGAATCAGCCCCAGCATTTT. Translation: CASSDKTGNQPQHF.

This clone appeared a few times. This chain joins TRBV19 and TRBJ2-3, with D unresolved. V lost 6 bases, J lost 8 bases, and 18 bases lay in between. The CDR3 has 14 amino acids. CDR1 and CDR2 from the germline V gene are LNHDA and SQIVND (reference sequence). CDR3 sequence (DNA): TGTGCCAGTAGACCCGCCGCCCCTGGGCGTACGCAGTATTTT. It yields the protein CASRPAAPGRTQYF. The full variable domain, completed using reference TRBV19 and TRBJ2-3, is DGGITQSPKYLFRKEGQNVTLSCEQNLNHDAMYWYRQDPGQGLRLIYYSQIVNDFQKGDIAEGYSVSREKKESFPLTVTSAQKNPTAFYLCASRPAAPGRTQYFGPGTRLTVL.

The V call is TRBV29-1, the J call TRBJ1-5, with D perhaps TRBD1 (5 bases). Trimming took off 5 bases at V and 5 bases at J, with 13 bases between the two ends. CDR1 is SQVTM and CDR2 is ANQGSEA in the germline V gene. The CDR3 runs 13 residues. In DNA, the CDR3 is TGCAGCGTTCATACAGGTCGCGATCAGCCCCAGCATTTT. This encodes CSVHTGRDQPQHF.

This chain connects TRBV5-1 to TRBJ1-4; 8 bases match TRBD1. Trimming cost V 2 bases and J 5 bases; bases outside gene matches: 2. The germline gives CDR1 SGHRS, CDR2 YFSETQ. The CDR3 has 14 amino acids. The CDR3 loop is CASSLRTGNEKLFF. The CDR3 DNA follows: TGCGCCAGCAGCTTAAGGACAGGGAATGAAAAACTGTTTTTT.

The chain employs TRBV6-5 and TRBJ1-5; D is undetermined. This CDR3 comprises 14 residues. The V gene lost 6 bases and the J gene lost 0 bases, with 9 bases spanning the gap. Per germline, CDR1 MNHEY and CDR2 SVGAGI. The CDR3 nucleotides read TGTGCCAGCAGCCTAGCCAATAGCAATCAGCCCCAGCATTTT. Translation: CASSLANSNQPQHF.

This clone was seen a single time. V and J are TRBV3-1 (or the pseudogene TRBV3-2) and TRBJ2-5; 13 bases fit TRBD2. This CDR3 has 17 residues. With V trimmed by 4 bases and J by 5 bases, 10 bases remained unmatched. Germline CDR1 reads LGHDT; CDR2 reads YNNKEL (reference sequence). The CDR3 DNA follows: TGTGCCAGCAGCCTGATCGGAGAACTAGCGGGGGGGGAGACCCAGTACTTC. Translating gives CASSLIGELAGGETQYF.

This clone has just one count. The chain uses TRBV27 and TRBJ2-1, with a possible D match to TRBD1 (6 bases). Germline V gene lookup returns CDR1 MNHEY and CDR2 SMNVEV (reference sequence). This CDR3 spans 16 amino acids. The ends were cut back, 3 bases at V and 3 bases at J, with 15 bases in the middle. CDR3 sequence reads: CASSFRPTDSYNEQFF. CDR3 sequence (DNA): TGTGCCAGCAGTTTCCGCCCTACGGACAGCTACAATGAGCAGTTCTTC.

The V call is TRBV6-6, the J call TRBJ1-6; weak D call: TRBD1 (6 bases). This CDR3 is built from 17 residues. V lost 5 bases to trimming and J lost 0 bases, with 14 bases between them. Germline lookup yields CDR1 MNHNY and CDR2 SVGAGI (reference sequence). The CDR3 is CASSPGQSSSYNSPLHF. The DNA for the CDR3 is TGTGCCAGCAGTCCCGGACAGTCAAGCTCCTATAATTCACCCCTCCACTTT.

The chain employs TRBV4-2 and TRBJ2-2, with 13 positions matching TRBD2. There are 17 residues in the CDR3. With V trimmed by 5 bases and J by 1 base, 4 bases remained unmatched. Germline loops: CDR1 LGHNA, CDR2 YNFKEQ. DNA for the CDR3: TGTGCCAGCAGCTGGACTAGCGGGGGAGGGAACACCGGGGAGCTGTTTTTT. Translation gives CASSWTSGGGNTGELFF.

The rearrangement links TRBV28 to TRBJ1-6; D not certain. CDR3 size: 15 residues. Trimming cost V 7 bases and J 4 bases, with 14 bases left between them. Germline CDR1 MDHEN, CDR2 SYDVKM. The CDR3 reads CASKPLRTYNSPLHF. As DNA, the CDR3 is TGTGCCAGCAAACCACTGCGGACTTATAATTCACCCCTCCACTTT.

This clone occurred once. This chain uses TRBV11-2 with TRBJ1-2; maybe TRBD1 (6 bases). The CDR3 covers 12 residues. Germline loops: CDR1 SGHAT, CDR2 FQNNGV. V was shortened by 5 bases and J by 4 bases, with 8 bases between the two germline ends. For the CDR3, the DNA is TGTGCCAGCAGCGCGGACAGCTATGGCTACACCTTC. Amino acids: CASSADSYGYTF.

The CDR3 loop is CASRPTGLDYGYTF. The CDR3 DNA reads as TGTGCCAGCAGACCTACAGGGCTCGACTATGGCTACACCTTC. V is TRBV7-9 and J is TRBJ1-2; possibly TRBD1 for D (6 bases). The V end was cut by 6 bases, the J end by 3 bases, with 14 bases between. The CDR3 runs 14 residues. Per the germline V gene, CDR1 is SEHNR and CDR2 is FQNEAQ (reference sequence).

The rearrangement joins TRBV3-1 (or the pseudogene TRBV3-2) to TRBJ2-1; the D gene is possibly TRBD2 (6 bases). This CDR3 spans 12 amino acids. Trimming cost V 1 base and J 10 bases, with 8 bases left between them. Germline V gives CDR1 LGHDT, CDR2 YNNKEL (reference sequence). CDR3 amino acids: CASSQVLAEQFF. The CDR3 coding sequence is TGTGCCAGCAGCCAAGTTCTAGCGGAGCAGTTCTTC.

V usage is TRBV11-2 and J usage is TRBJ2-1; 7 nucleotides line up with TRBD1. The CDR3 length is 15 residues. V lost 2 bases, J lost 5 bases, and 6 bases stayed unmatched. Germline CDR1 SGHAT, CDR2 FQNNGV. The CDR3 DNA reads as TGTGCCAGCAGCTTACGCCCTGGGACAGACAATGAGCAGTTCTTC. Translation: CASSLRPGTDNEQFF.

The rearrangement uses TRBV5-5 and TRBJ1-5; the match to TRBD1 covers 7 bases. With 3 bases clipped from V and 2 bases from J, the junction kept 14 bases outside the gene matches. Germline V CDR1 and CDR2: SGHKS, YYEKEE (reference sequence). The length of the CDR3 is 18 residues. CDR3 in DNA: TGTGCCAGCAGCTCGCTACTTGCGACAGGGTTCGGCAATCAGCCCCAGCATTTT. Translated: CASSSLLATGFGNQPQHF.

The genes are TRBV6-1 and TRBJ2-3; maybe TRBD2 (6 bases). In germline, CDR1 is MNHNS, CDR2 SASEGT. The CDR3 totals 15 residues. Trimming removed 2 bases at V and 4 bases at J, with 13 bases between. CDR3 protein: CASSEISGGSDTQYF. CDR3 bases: TGTGCCAGCAGTGAAATTAGCGGCGGGTCAGATACGCAGTATTTT.

The genes are TRBV5-4 and TRBJ2-1, with 9 nucleotides matching TRBD2. In germline, CDR1 is SGHNT, CDR2 YYREEE (reference sequence). The CDR3 is 14 amino acids. V lost 2 bases to trimming and J lost 9 bases; unmatched junction nucleotides: 6. CDR3 in DNA: TGTGCCAGCAGCTTTCGCGGGGGGGCGAGTGAGCAGTTCTTC. Residues: CASSFRGGASEQFF.

The chain recombines TRBV5-1 with TRBJ2-2; TRBD2 matches 7 bases. CDR3 length: 14 residues. Trimming at V came to 4 bases and at J to 4 bases, leaving 4 bases not matched to a gene. CDR1 SGHRS and CDR2 YFSETQ come from the germline V gene. CDR3 nucleotides: TGCGCCAGCAGCCCGGGGGGTTCCACCGGGGAGCTGTTTTTT. Translating gives CASSPGGSTGELFF.

This clone came up many times. The rearrangement links TRBV5-1 to TRBJ1-1, with a tentative D call TRBD1 (6 bases). In germline, CDR1 is SGHRS, CDR2 YFSETQ. V was shortened by 2 bases and J by 4 bases, with 9 bases between the two germline ends. The CDR3 sequence is 13 residues long. The DNA for the CDR3 is TGCGCCAGCAGCTTAGGGGGGGTCACTGAAGCTTTCTTT. It is translated as CASSLGGVTEAFF.